This entry lists 6 T cell receptor beta chains sequenced from one sample in a study of blood T cell repertoires in COVID-19. Here immunoSEQ multiplex PCR was the method, and the copy in TCRdb shows in-frame clones only, minus some. The sample yields roughly 240,000 clones, 83% seen once. The sequencing sample was made of peripheral blood. These receptors were obtained from a man aged 55 to 70 who had recovered from COVID-19.

The V call is TRBV5-5, the J call TRBJ2-7; 8 bases are a match to TRBD2. V lost 1 base and J lost 7; bases outside the gene matches: 4. CDR3 length: 13 residues. CDR1 is SGHKS and CDR2 is YYEKEE in the germline V gene (reference sequence). CDR3 residues: CASSLIVAGEQYF. CDR3 DNA: TGTGCCAGCAGCTTGATCGTAGCGGGGGAGCAGTACTTC.

This chain connects TRBV2 to TRBJ1-5, with a weak D call TRBD1 (5 bases). Trimming shortened V by 2 bases and J by 2 bases, and 10 bases separated the two germline ends. Looked up from germline, CDR1 is SNHLY and CDR2 is FYNNEI. This CDR3 is 15 amino acids long. The CDR3 bases are TGTGCCAGCAGTGAATGGGGGGTCGGCAATCAGCCCCAGCATTTT. This encodes CASSEWGVGNQPQHF.

The chain recombines TRBV20-1 with TRBJ2-7; no firm D call. This CDR3 has 11 amino acids. Trimming cost V 5 bases and J 1 base, with 6 bases left between them. Per germline, CDR1 DFQATT and CDR2 SNEGSKA (reference sequence). DNA for the CDR3: TGCAGTGCTCTGGAGTCCTACGAGCAGTACTTC. Protein sequence: CSALESYEQYF.

With regard to this clone: At one end, the junction sequence differs from germline, possibly due to a read error. The chain combines TRBV5-1 with TRBJ2-3, with TRBD1 matching 9 bases. CDR3 length: 15 amino acids. From germline, CDR1 is SGHRS and CDR2 YFSETQ. The CDR3 nucleotides read TGCGCCAGCACCTTGGGACAGGGTCAAGCAGATACGCAGTATTTT. It is translated as CASTLGQGQADTQYF. Using reference TRBV5-1 and TRBJ2-3 for the parts outside the CDR3, the full variable domain is KAGVTQTPRYLIKTRGQQVTLSCSPISGHRSVSWYQQTPGQGLQFLFEYFSETQRNKGNFPGRFSGRQFSNSRSEMNVSTLELGDSALYLCASTLGQGQADTQYFGPGTRLTVL.

This clone was observed once. The V gene is TRBV19, the J gene TRBJ2-3; 11 bases align to TRBD2. The junction had 2 bases not matched to a gene; V was cut back by 6 bases and J by 0 bases. The CDR3 spans 15 residues. Germline values: CDR1 LNHDA, CDR2 SQIVND (reference sequence). As DNA, the CDR3 is TGTGCCAGTAGGGGACTAGCGGATAGCACAGATACGCAGTATTTT. This sequence encodes CASRGLADSTDTQYF.

This clone was detected only once. J is TRBJ1-3 and V is TRBV19; D may be TRBD1 (6 bases). The CDR3 has 16 amino acids. Deletions cut 5 bases from V and 0 bases from J, with 14 bases between. The germline V gene encodes CDR1 LNHDA and CDR2 SQIVND (reference sequence). CDR3 in DNA: TGTGCCAGTAGTTCGCGGACAGATTTCTCTGGAAACACCATATATTTT. The encoded protein is CASSSRTDFSGNTIYF. Full variable domain (outside the CDR3, taken from reference TRBV19 and TRBJ1-3): DGGITQSPKYLFRKEGQNVTLSCEQNLNHDAMYWYRQDPGQGLRLIYYSQIVNDFQKGDIAEGYSVSREKKESFPLTVTSAQKNPTAFYLCASSSRTDFSGNTIYFGEGSWLTVV.